This is a list of T cell receptor beta chains from one sample in a study of blood T cell repertoires in COVID-19. Profiled with immunoSEQ multiplex PCR; TCRdb holds only in-frame clones, not every one. The sample holds 45,000 to 65,000 clones, about 91% seen once. Source material: peripheral blood. The receptors shown here come from a man in his 60s with active COVID-19. Both conserved end residues are part of each CDR3. Fields, in order: clone size, V gene, D gene, J gene, CDR3 protein, CDR3 DNA. The D gene is left open where the match is weak. The size field is filled for only some rows; it gives once, few, many or a size class.

>NA|TRBV28|TRBD2|TRBJ2-7
CASSLTSGRAYEQYF
TGTGCCAGCAGTTTGACTAGCGGGAGAGCCTACGAGCAGTACTTC
>NA|TRBV16|TRBD1|TRBJ1-5
CASSQSYPGGGQPQHF
TGTGCCAGCAGCCAATCGTATCCAGGAGGGGGCCAGCCCCAGCATTTT
>once|TRBV4-1|NA|TRBJ1-5
CASSWAGSSPQHF
TGCGCCAGCAGCTGGGCCGGCTCCTCGCCCCAGCATTTT
>NA|TRBV7-8|TRBD2|TRBJ2-7
CASSFPSGTRGEQYF
TGTGCCAGCAGCTTCCCTTCCGGGACTAGAGGCGAGCAGTACTTC
>NA|TRBV4-3|TRBD2|TRBJ2-1
CASSQGLAGGGQFF
TGCGCCAGCAGCCAGGGACTAGCGGGAGGTGGGCAGTTCTTC
>NA|TRBV19|TRBD1|TRBJ1-1
CASSGGQGRYTEAFF
TGTGCCAGTAGTGGGGGACAGGGGCGCTACACTGAAGCTTTCTTT
>NA|TRBV11-3|NA|TRBJ1-6
CASNSGSPLHF
TGTGCCAGCAACTCAGGCTCACCCCTCCACTTT
>NA|TRBV5-1|TRBD1|TRBJ2-5
CASSSAGGSEETQYF
TGCGCCAGCAGCTCCGCAGGGGGCTCAGAAGAGACCCAGTACTTC
>NA|TRBV7-2|TRBD1|TRBJ2-1
CASSPRTGWDEQFF
TGTGCCAGCAGCCCGAGGACAGGGTGGGATGAGCAGTTCTTC
>NA|TRBV4-2|NA|TRBJ2-1
CASSRLSVAGPKRSGPYNEQFF
TGTGCCAGCAGCCGGCTTTCGGTGGCGGGGCCCAAACGTTCGGGGCCCTACAATGAGCAGTTCTTC
>once|TRBV7-7|TRBD2|TRBJ2-2
CASSLAGGGTGELFF
TGTGCTAGCAGCTTAGCGGGAGGGGGCACCGGGGAGCTGTTTTTT
>NA|TRBV28|NA|TRBJ2-4
CASSSPGVKNIQYF
TGTGCCAGCAGTTCGCCGGGAGTAAAAAACATTCAGTACTTC
>NA|TRBV2|NA|TRBJ2-7
CASSEARGPTYEQYF
TGTGCCAGCAGTGAAGCGCGGGGGCCAACCTACGAGCAGTACTTC
>NA|TRBV15|TRBD1|TRBJ1-1
CATSSVSWTGQGAFF
TGTGCCACCAGCAGCGTATCGTGGACGGGACAGGGAGCTTTCTTT
>NA|TRBV12-5|TRBD2|TRBJ2-7
CASGFPNGTSGLSSYEQYF
TGTGCTAGTGGTTTCCCAAACGGGACTAGCGGATTGAGCTCCTACGAGCAGTACTTC
>NA|TRBV14|TRBD1|TRBJ2-2
CASSQDTGVAGELFF
TGTGCCAGCAGCCAAGATACAGGGGTAGCCGGGGAGCTGTTTTTT
>NA|TRBV5-4|NA|TRBJ2-7
CASSLGEGVPSYEQYF
TGTGCCAGCAGCTTGGGGGAGGGGGTTCCCTCCTACGAGCAGTACTTC
>NA|TRBV9|NA|TRBJ2-2
CASSVAGVGNAGELFF
TGTGCCAGCAGCGTAGCGGGAGTGGGTAACGCCGGGGAGCTGTTTTTT
>NA|TRBV23-1|NA|TRBJ2-1
CASSQSGGFEQFF
TGCGCCAGCAGTCAATCAGGGGGATTTGAGCAGTTCTTC
>NA|TRBV7-2|TRBD2|TRBJ2-7
CASSLISGGARAIYEQYF
TGTGCCAGCAGCTTAATCAGCGGGGGCGCCAGGGCCATCTACGAGCAGTACTTC
>NA|TRBV19|NA|TRBJ2-1
CASSILYNEQFF
TGTGCCAGTAGTATTCTATACAATGAGCAGTTCTTC
>NA|TRBV28|NA|TRBJ1-2
CASNGGLVYGYTF
TGTGCCAGCAACGGGGGGTTAGTCTATGGCTACACCTTC
>NA|TRBV4-1|TRBD2|TRBJ2-4
CASSLRGRVKNIQYF
TGCGCCAGCAGCCTACGCGGGAGAGTGAAAAACATTCAGTACTTC
>NA|TRBV6-5|TRBD1|TRBJ1-6
CASSRVQGKSPLHF
TGTGCCAGCAGCCGCGTACAGGGGAAATCACCCCTCCACTTT
>once|TRBV5-5|TRBD1|TRBJ1-3
CASSLTGAGNTIYF
TGTGCCAGCAGTCTAACAGGGGCTGGAAACACCATATATTTT
>once|TRBV11-1|NA|TRBJ2-3
CASRALKGGDTQYF
TGTGCCAGCAGAGCACTTAAAGGGGGAGATACGCAGTATTTT
>NA|TRBV5-8|TRBD1|TRBJ1-1
CASNQQGAPGAEAFF
TGTGCCAGCAACCAGCAGGGGGCCCCAGGCGCTGAAGCTTTCTTT
>NA|TRBV24-1|TRBD1|TRBJ2-5
CATSDPGTAQETQYF
TGTGCCACCAGTGACCCCGGGACAGCTCAAGAGACCCAGTACTTC